What follows are 20 T cell receptor beta chains derived from one specimen sequenced in a study of CD8+ T cells in alopecia areata. Treatment meaning: oral pan-JAK inhibitor, 5-10 mg twice daily. Sequencing relied on a cDNA template that was reverse transcribed from extracted RNA. Method: immunoSEQ multiplex PCR; TCRdb's copy keeps in-frame clones and lacks some. This table has approximately 210,000 clones, more than 55% appearing once. The specimen comprised CD4+ T cells sorted from blood, sampled at week 4, from a patient treated with tofacitinib. The receptors derive from a human donor with alopecia areata.

The chain links TRBV29-1 to TRBJ1-1, with D hard to call. CDR3 length: 13 amino acids. Trimming took off 4 bases at V and 3 bases at J, with 12 bases between the two ends. Germline V gives CDR1 SQVTM, CDR2 ANQGSEA. The CDR3 loop reads CSVAEDWDTEAFF. In DNA form, the CDR3 reads TGCAGCGTTGCGGAGGATTGGGACACTGAAGCTTTCTTT.

The rearrangement joins TRBV2 to TRBJ2-1, with TRBD2 matching 9 bases. CDR1 SNHLY and CDR2 FYNNEI come from the germline V gene. The CDR3 sequence is 15 residues long. J gave up 4 bases and V 6 bases, and 7 bases lay outside the gene matches. CDR3 sequence reads: CASRSASGMYNEQFF. The DNA of the CDR3 is TGTGCCAGCAGATCGGCTAGCGGGATGTACAATGAGCAGTTCTTC.

This clone has a handful of counts. The CDR3 loop reads CASRPNSGTGQETQYF. The CDR3 DNA follows: TGTGCCAGCAGGCCTAACTCCGGGACAGGTCAAGAGACCCAGTACTTC. V is TRBV27 and J is TRBJ2-5; 8 positions agree with TRBD1. V was clipped by 6 bases and J by 2 bases; unmatched bases: 11. The CDR3 loop spans 16 amino acids. The germline gives CDR1 MNHEY, CDR2 SMNVEV (reference sequence).

About this clone: Other nucleotide sequences in the sample specify the same CDR3. The chain couples TRBV30 to TRBJ1-5; no firm D call. Trimming pared 0 bases from V and 3 bases from J, leaving 6 bases between. The CDR3 spans 13 residues. In germline, CDR1 is GTSNPN, CDR2 SVGIG (reference sequence). CDR3 sequence: CAWSVRDNQPQHF. DNA of the CDR3: TGTGCCTGGAGTGTAAGGGACAATCAGCCCCAGCATTTT.

This clone was seen more than once but under ten times. The chain is built from TRBV29-1 and TRBJ2-5; no clear D gene. This CDR3 region has 13 residues. With 3 bases removed from V and 5 bases from J, the gap between germline ends came to 13 bases. The germline gives CDR1 SQVTM, CDR2 ANQGSEA. The CDR3 coding sequence is TGCAGCGTTGAGGCTGGGTCCCGGGAGACCCAGTACTTC. Its translation: CSVEAGSRETQYF.

The chain is built from TRBV28 and TRBJ2-1; TRBD1 might be the D (5 bases). V dropped 2 bases and J dropped 9 bases, with 14 bases sitting between them. Germline V gives CDR1 MDHEN, CDR2 SYDVKM. This CDR3 is 14 amino acids long. The CDR3: CASSLLQGSGEQFF. In DNA, the CDR3 is TGTGCCAGCAGTTTACTCCAGGGATCTGGTGAGCAGTTCTTC.

The gene calls are TRBV29-1 and TRBJ2-7, with D perhaps TRBD1 or TRBD2 (5 bases each). The CDR3 consists of 14 residues. Germline loops: CDR1 SQVTM, CDR2 ANQGSEA. V gave up 5 bases and J gave up 5 bases, with 19 bases separating them. Written as DNA, the CDR3 is TGCAGCGTTAGGAAAGGGACCGCTACTGACGAGCAGTACTTC. Encoded protein: CSVRKGTATDEQYF.

In DNA, the CDR3 is TGTGCCAGCAGCGGACCGGGACAGGTCGGCGAGACCCAGTACTTC. As protein: CASSGPGQVGETQYF. This sequence joins TRBV5-4 and TRBJ2-5; 8 positions agree with TRBD1. V lost 4 bases to trimming and J lost 5 bases; unmatched junction nucleotides: 10. Germline V lookup: CDR1 SGHNT, CDR2 YYREEE (reference sequence). The CDR3 is made up of 15 amino acids.

CDR3 sequence (DNA): TGTGCCAGCAGCTTCTACGCGGGGGCGTTGGGCACAGATACGCAGTATTTT. This translates into CASSFYAGALGTDTQYF. The V gene is TRBV5-6, the J gene TRBJ2-3; a weak D match, TRBD2 (7 bases). From germline, CDR1 is SGHDT and CDR2 YYEEEE. The CDR3 totals 17 residues. Trimming left V 2 bases short and J 1 base short, with 17 bases between.

This chain uses TRBV20-1 with TRBJ2-3; D is undetermined. V was shortened by 3 bases and J by 4 bases, with 5 bases between the two germline ends. There are 11 residues in the CDR3. Germline CDR1 is DFQATT and CDR2 is SNEGSKA (reference sequence). The CDR3 bases are TGCAGTGCTAGTCCTTCAGATACGCAGTATTTT. Translation gives CSASPSDTQYF.

This clone appeared a single time. The rearrangement uses TRBV27 and TRBJ2-3, with D unclear. V dropped 3 bases and J dropped 6 bases, with 10 bases sitting between them. Looked up from germline, CDR1 is MNHEY and CDR2 is SMNVEV (reference sequence). The CDR3 has 13 residues. CDR3 nucleotide sequence: TGTGCCAGCAGTTTGCAGTGGTATGATACGCAGTATTTT. The encoded protein is CASSLQWYDTQYF.

V is TRBV29-1 and J is TRBJ1-2; 8 nucleotides line up with TRBD1. The CDR3 is 13 amino acids. The J segment lost 6 bases and the V segment lost 4 bases, leaving 7 bases of the junction unmatched. CDR1 and CDR2 from the germline V gene are SQVTM and ANQGSEA. This CDR3 is CSVGVQGANGYTF. The CDR3 DNA is TGCAGCGTTGGGGTGCAGGGGGCCAATGGCTACACCTTC.

The chain is built from TRBV2 and TRBJ2-1, with TRBD2 identical over 10 bases. Trimming took 5 bases from V and 3 from J; bases not matched to a gene: 1. The CDR3 sequence is 14 residues long. The germline V gene encodes CDR1 SNHLY and CDR2 FYNNEI. As DNA, the CDR3 is TGTGCCAGCAGTCGGACTAGCGGCTACAATGAGCAGTTCTTC. Translated: CASSRTSGYNEQFF.

The rearrangement uses TRBV30 and TRBJ1-1, with a tentative D call TRBD1 (5 bases). The CDR3 contains 13 residues. With 4 bases removed from V and 0 bases from J, the gap between germline ends came to 9 bases. Germline V gene lookup returns CDR1 GTSNPN and CDR2 SVGIG (reference sequence). CDR3 DNA: TGTGCCTGGACCGGGGCCCTGAACACTGAAGCTTTCTTT. Translation gives CAWTGALNTEAFF.

A few counts support this clone. The gene calls are TRBV5-4 and TRBJ2-1, with D uncertain. The germline V gene has CDR1 SGHNT and CDR2 YYREEE (reference sequence). The CDR3 sequence is 13 residues long. V was clipped by 4 bases and J by 5 bases, with 10 bases between them. CDR3 residues: CASSRDLNNEQFF. The CDR3 DNA reads as TGTGCCAGCAGCCGAGACTTGAACAATGAGCAGTTCTTC.

The V call is TRBV10-3, the J call TRBJ2-1; no firm D call. Germline assignment: CDR1 ENHRY and CDR2 SYGVKD. This CDR3 is built from 13 residues. With 5 bases removed from V and 7 bases from J, the gap between germline ends came to 12 bases. CDR3 loop: CAISRLGENEQFF. CDR3 sequence (DNA): TGTGCCATCAGTAGGTTAGGCGAGAATGAGCAGTTCTTC.

V usage is TRBV2 and J usage is TRBJ2-7, with 14 bases lining up with TRBD2. V lost 6 bases to trimming and J lost 4 bases; unmatched junction nucleotides: 5. The CDR3 consists of 15 residues. Per the germline V gene, CDR1 is SNHLY and CDR2 is FYNNEI. The DNA of the CDR3 is TGTGCCAGCAGGGGAGGGACTAGCGGGGGTTACGAGCAGTACTTC. Its protein product is CASRGGTSGGYEQYF. The whole variable domain, remainder taken from reference TRBV2 and TRBJ2-7, is EPEVTQTPSHQVTQMGQEVILRCVPISNHLYFYWYRQILGQKVEFLVSFYNNEISEKSEIFDDQFSVERPDGSNFTLKIRSTKLEDSAMYFCASRGGTSGGYEQYFGPGTRLTVT.

This clone was seen a handful of times. J is TRBJ2-7 and V is TRBV10-3, with 7 bases identical to TRBD1. CDR1 ENHRY and CDR2 SYGVKD come from the germline V gene. V shed 3 bases, J shed 6 bases, and the junction held 8 bases outside the gene matches. The CDR3 has 14 amino acids. The CDR3 here is CAISDLQGVSEQYF. The CDR3 DNA sequence: TGTGCCATCAGTGATCTCCAGGGGGTGAGCGAGCAGTACTTC.

V is TRBV30 and J is TRBJ2-7, with TRBD1 matching over 7 bases. The germline CDR1 and CDR2 sequences are GTSNPN and SVGIG (reference sequence). The CDR3 contains 11 residues. J was trimmed by 5 bases and V by 2 bases; bases with no gene match: 0. CDR3: CAWSRGHEQYF. For the CDR3, the DNA is TGTGCCTGGAGTAGGGGGCACGAGCAGTACTTC.

CDR3 loop: CAWSAVSAVEAFF. CDR3 bases: TGTGCCTGGAGTGCAGTGTCGGCAGTCGAAGCTTTCTTT. The chain links TRBV30 to TRBJ1-1; D uncertain. V lost 1 base and J lost 8, with 14 bases in between. The length of the CDR3 is 13 residues. Germline loops: CDR1 GTSNPN, CDR2 SVGIG (reference sequence).